A selection of T cell receptor beta chains follows, all from one sample in a study of vaccination and CD4 T cells after COVID-19. Their recognized antigens are unknown. One entry per CDR3 protein, called by TCRdb with MiXCR from the PCR reads. The repertoire consists of approximately 19,000 distinct CDR3 sequences, with roughly 48% occurring once and the leading ten covering 9.5% to 13%. Sequenced here: CD4+ T cells from blood, cultured in vitro, sampled before SARS-CoV-2 vaccination. The receptors originated from a human donor who had recovered from COVID-19. CDR3s leave out the opening cysteine and the closing phenylalanine or tryptophan. Fields, in order: V gene, CDR3 protein.

TRBV6-5,ASSYRRSSYEQY
TRBV28,ASSWRTAGYGYT
TRBV20-1,SALESRGALGWGEAF
TRBV7-2,ASSGHISRSDTQY
TRBV20-1,SATVRTGELF
TRBV7-2,ASSPTSGRTPIRF
TRBV15,ATSRGGGGATSNQPQH
TRBV20-1,SAGTGDTTDTQY
TRBV6-5,ASSYTGIGRDNYGYT
TRBV7-2,ASSLSPGAYNEQF
TRBV2,ASSGDVSEQY
TRBV7-2,ASSLGLPGTGELF
TRBV7-2,ASSLAGTSGRNEQF
TRBV21-1,ASSNEKLF
TRBV7-2,ASSLTPDRAYGYT
TRBV28,ASSLGDRGYGYT
TRBV27,ASSSIQGSGYT
TRBV5-1,ASSYDREFYEQY
TRBV6-2/TRBV6-3,ASSPVAPVGRKDADTQY
TRBV11-1,ASRPQDRGGSSF
TRBV4-1,ASSKEPTGAPYEQY
TRBV2,ASSLQGNNQPQH
TRBV7-9,ASSLTGVTGRGETQY
TRBV10-3,AISDPQGAKNIQY